What follows are 5 T cell receptor beta chains derived from one specimen sequenced in a study of T cells after posttransplantation cyclophosphamide. Repertoires were generated with immunoSEQ multiplex PCR, while TCRdb's copy carries only in-frame clones and drops some. The sample lists over 30,000 clones, none appearing once, the ten largest making up around 1.2%. Sequenced: PBMCs. The receptors come from a girl aged 10 to 17 in good health, CMV-negative, and a related stem cell transplant donor.

This clone was seen only a few times. The gene calls are TRBV7-9 and TRBJ1-1; D possibly corresponds to TRBD1 (6 bases). CDR3 length: 14 amino acids. Per the germline V gene, CDR1 is SEHNR and CDR2 is FQNEAQ (reference sequence). Trimming pared 8 bases from V and 4 bases from J, leaving 17 bases between. CDR3 region: CASSYRATLTEAFF. In DNA form, the CDR3 reads TGTGCCAGCTCGTACAGGGCCACGCTCACTGAAGCTTTCTTT.

In its sample, this clone was seen many times. This chain joins TRBV7-2 and TRBJ1-2, with D unresolved. Trimming stripped 5 bases from V and 5 bases from J, with 12 bases between. The CDR3 spans 13 residues. Germline V gene lookup returns CDR1 SGHTA and CDR2 FQGNSA. The CDR3 bases are TGTGCCAGCAGCAAAGGAAAGACTTATGGCTACACCTTC. As protein: CASSKGKTYGYTF. The full variable domain, rest sourced from reference TRBV7-2 and TRBJ1-2, is GAGVSQSPSNKVTEKGKDVELRCDPISGHTALYWYRQSLGQGLEFLIYFQGNSAPDKSGLPSDRFSAERTGGSVSTLTIQRTQQEDSAVYLCASSKGKTYGYTFGSGTRLTVV.

In this sample, this clone turned up many times. V usage is TRBV6-1 and J usage is TRBJ2-7; D is uncertain. Per the germline V gene, CDR1 is MNHNS and CDR2 is SASEGT. There are 11 residues in the CDR3. Deletions cut 7 bases from V and 3 bases from J, with 7 bases between. In DNA form, the CDR3 reads TGTGCCAGCATGGAGCTCTACGAGCAGTACTTC. Translation: CASMELYEQYF.

This clone has at least ten counts. In DNA form, the CDR3 reads TGTGCCAGCAGCCTTGACTTAGCGGGGGAAGCCAAAAACATTCAGTACTTC. This encodes CASSLDLAGEAKNIQYF. This sequence joins TRBV2 and TRBJ2-4, with 9 bases lining up with TRBD2. J lost 0 bases, V lost 6 bases, and 9 bases had no gene match. Germline CDR1 is SNHLY and CDR2 is FYNNEI. This CDR3 has 17 residues.

This clone has only a few counts. The chain employs TRBV5-6 and TRBJ1-2; D ambiguous. Trimming removed 0 bases from V and 3 bases from J, with 6 bases in between. CDR1 is SGHDT, CDR2 YYEEEE, per germline. The CDR3 contains 13 residues. The CDR3 coding sequence is TGTGCCAGCAGCTTGGACCGGGACTATGGCTACACCTTC. It codes for CASSLDRDYGYTF.